Below, 26 T cell receptor beta chains from the same sample are listed, as sequenced in a study of PD-1 blockade in classical Hodgkin lymphoma. TCRdb's table, derived via immunoSEQ multiplex PCR, lists solely in-frame clones and lacks some. The sample has approximately 100,000 clones; roughly 91% are singletons. No patient escaped relapse after autologous stem cell transplantation, and brentuximab vedotin exposure varied. The input for sequencing was peripheral blood mononuclear cells (PBMCs), taken before the second cycle of nivolumab. The origin of the receptors is a human donor with classical Hodgkin lymphoma.

V usage is TRBV11-2 and J usage is TRBJ1-1; a weak D match, TRBD1 (5 bases). CDR3 length: 15 amino acids. Germline-derived CDR1 and CDR2 are SGHAT and FQNNGV. Between the trimmed V and J ends, which lost 0 bases and 2 bases, there was a span of 10 bases. CDR3 residues: CASSLERGPNTEAFF. CDR3 nucleotide sequence: TGTGCCAGCAGCTTAGAGAGGGGACCTAACACTGAAGCTTTCTTT.

The chain carries TRBV30 and TRBJ1-2, with 8 bases lining up with TRBD1. The CDR3 has 14 amino acids. V lost 5 bases and J lost 4; bases outside the gene matches: 9. Germline V lookup: CDR1 GTSNPN, CDR2 SVGIG (reference sequence). In DNA, the CDR3 is TGTGCCTGGGGAGCGACAGGGGTAGGCTATGGCTACACCTTC. Protein product: CAWGATGVGYGYTF.

This sequence joins TRBV5-6 and TRBJ2-5; D is unresolved. Germline values: CDR1 SGHDT, CDR2 YYEEEE. The V end was cut by 5 bases, the J end by 4 bases, with 18 bases between. This CDR3 is 15 amino acids long. The CDR3 sequence: CASRFGQWALETQYF. CDR3 coding DNA: TGTGCCAGCAGATTCGGTCAGTGGGCCTTAGAGACCCAGTACTTC.

The chain joins TRBV6-4 to TRBJ2-1; TRBD2 matches at 10 bases. This CDR3 is 15 amino acids long. Trimming took 5 bases from V and 6 from J; bases not matched to a gene: 7. Germline V gives CDR1 MRHNA, CDR2 SNTAGT. The CDR3 sequence is CASSQSGGASNEQFF. Here the CDR3 DNA reads TGTGCCAGCAGTCAAAGCGGGGGGGCAAGCAATGAGCAGTTCTTC.

The V and J genes are TRBV7-9 and TRBJ1-1, with D tentatively TRBD1 (5 bases). The CDR3 spans 14 residues. The V gene lost 3 bases and the J gene lost 7 bases, with 15 bases spanning the gap. The germline V gene encodes CDR1 SEHNR and CDR2 FQNEAQ (reference sequence). CDR3 sequence (DNA): TGTGCCAGCAGCTTCAGTACAGGTCCCCGTGAAGCTTTCTTT. Its protein is CASSFSTGPREAFF.

This sequence joins TRBV27 and TRBJ2-3; D gene unclear. Trimming stripped 0 bases from V and 0 bases from J, with 10 bases between. The CDR3 is made up of 16 amino acids. The V gene's germline CDR1 is MNHEY and CDR2 SMNVEV (reference sequence). The CDR3 sequence is CASSLSGPPSTDTQYF. DNA of the CDR3: TGTGCCAGCAGTTTATCGGGCCCCCCTAGCACAGATACGCAGTATTTT.

The V and J genes are TRBV30 and TRBJ1-6; 10 bases are shared with TRBD1. The CDR3 loop spans 15 amino acids. The V gene end was trimmed by 1 base and the J gene end by 10 bases; junction bases not matched to a gene: 7. Germline V gives CDR1 GTSNPN, CDR2 SVGIG (reference sequence). The CDR3 DNA reads TGTGCCTGGAGTGGCGACAGGGGGCTGGAGTCACCCCTCCACTTT. Its protein product is CAWSGDRGLESPLHF.

This chain links TRBV7-3 with TRBJ2-5; no clear D gene. Germline V lookup: CDR1 SGHTA, CDR2 FQGTGA. CDR3 length equals 14 residues. V gave up 1 base and J gave up 5 bases, with 11 bases separating them. The CDR3: CASSLRSTAETQYF. For the CDR3, the DNA is TGTGCCAGCAGCTTAAGGTCCACCGCGGAGACCCAGTACTTC.

The J gene is TRBJ1-1, the V gene TRBV27; 7 bases match TRBD1. This CDR3 spans 14 amino acids. V was pared by 3 bases and J by 7 bases, with 8 bases of the junction left unmatched. Germline-derived CDR1 and CDR2 are MNHEY and SMNVEV (reference sequence). The CDR3 region has the DNA TGTGCCAGCAGTTTTTTGACAGGGAGTCTTGAAGCTTTCTTT. Its translation is CASSFLTGSLEAFF.

V is TRBV19 and J is TRBJ2-3; no reliable D call. V was trimmed by 6 bases and J by 3 bases, leaving 10 bases between them. The CDR3 is made up of 13 amino acids. From germline, CDR1 is LNHDA and CDR2 SQIVND (reference sequence). The CDR3 sequence: CASSPYQTDTQYF. CDR3 DNA: TGTGCCAGTAGCCCTTACCAGACAGATACGCAGTATTTT.

V gene TRBV30 combines with J gene TRBJ1-2; 7 bases fit TRBD1. This CDR3 has 12 residues. V shed 7 bases and J 4 bases; nucleotides not matched to a gene: 6. Germline lookup yields CDR1 GTSNPN and CDR2 SVGIG (reference sequence). CDR3 in DNA: TGTGCCTTCTACAGGGGAGTCTATGGCTACACCTTC. The encoded protein is CAFYRGVYGYTF.

The chain combines TRBV28 with TRBJ1-4; D possibly corresponds to TRBD1 (6 bases). The CDR3 spans 14 residues. Germline CDR1 reads MDHEN; CDR2 reads SYDVKM. Trimming cost V 3 bases and J 4 bases, with 9 bases left between them. The CDR3 sequence: CASSFGTINEKLFF. The CDR3 nucleotides read TGTGCCAGCAGTTTTGGGACAATTAATGAAAAACTGTTTTTT.

In DNA, the CDR3 is TGCGCCAGCAGCTTGGACGGGGGGGCCTACAATGAGCAGTTCTTC. Its translation: CASSLDGGAYNEQFF. The V gene is TRBV5-1, the J gene TRBJ2-1, with 8 bases that match TRBD2. This CDR3 region has 15 residues. The J segment lost 2 bases and the V segment lost 0 bases, leaving 1 base of the junction unmatched. From germline, CDR1 is SGHRS and CDR2 YFSETQ.

The V call is TRBV10-2, the J call TRBJ2-7; D perhaps matches TRBD1 (5 bases). Germline V gene sequence: CDR1 WSHSY, CDR2 SAAADI. The V end was cut by 9 bases, the J end by 6 bases, with 21 bases between. The CDR3 contains 14 residues. The CDR3 reads CARMKQDSSLEQYF. CDR3 nucleotides: TGCGCCAGAATGAAACAGGATTCATCTCTCGAGCAGTACTTC.

The chain employs TRBV6-1 and TRBJ1-2; no firm D call. Germline CDR1 is MNHNS and CDR2 is SASEGT. This CDR3 comprises 10 residues. V lost 3 bases, J lost 9 bases, and 5 bases lay in between. CDR3 loop: CASSEASYTF. CDR3 nucleotide sequence: TGTGCCAGCAGTGAGGCGAGCTACACCTTC.

The chain is built from TRBV28 and TRBJ1-5; the D is unclear. Germline V gene data show CDR1 as MDHEN and CDR2 as SYDVKM. V lost 6 bases, J lost 1 base, and 10 bases lay in between. The CDR3 contains 14 residues. Written as DNA, the CDR3 is TGTGCCAGCAGATCAGCCGGGAGCAATCAGCCCCAGCATTTT. Translation gives CASRSAGSNQPQHF.

This rearrangement joins TRBV19 to TRBJ1-4; D possibly corresponds to TRBD1 (5 bases). The V gene's germline CDR1 is LNHDA and CDR2 SQIVND (reference sequence). The V gene lost 7 bases and the J gene lost 5 bases, with 14 bases spanning the gap. The CDR3 consists of 14 residues. The CDR3 spells CASIAAGNNEKLFF. The CDR3 nucleotides read TGTGCCAGTATTGCCGCAGGGAACAATGAAAAACTGTTTTTT.

This clone was recorded once. V gene TRBV7-2 combines with J gene TRBJ2-1, with D perhaps TRBD2 (5 bases). This CDR3 is 15 amino acids long. The V gene's germline CDR1 is SGHTA and CDR2 FQGNSA. With 5 bases removed from V and 8 bases from J, the gap between germline ends came to 19 bases. CDR3 bases: TGTGCCAGCAGCCAACCCTCTACGGGGTGGGATGAGCAGTTCTTC. It encodes CASSQPSTGWDEQFF. Using reference TRBV7-2 and TRBJ2-1 for the parts outside the CDR3, the full variable domain is GAGVSQSPSNKVTEKGKDVELRCDPISGHTALYWYRQSLGQGLEFLIYFQGNSAPDKSGLPSDRFSAERTGGSVSTLTIQRTQQEDSAVYLCASSQPSTGWDEQFFGPGTRLTVL.

The rearrangement links TRBV29-1 to TRBJ1-1; no clear D. The length of the CDR3 is 15 residues. V was cut by 4 bases and J by 0 bases, with 15 bases left in between. The germline CDR1 and CDR2 sequences are SQVTM and ANQGSEA. The CDR3 coding sequence is TGCAGCGTTGTCGATTTTGCAGCCTTGAACACTGAAGCTTTCTTT. The encoded protein is CSVVDFAALNTEAFF. Drawing the rest from reference TRBV29-1 and TRBJ1-1, the complete variable domain is SAVISQKPSRDICQRGTSLTIQCQVDSQVTMMFWYRQQPGQSLTLIATANQGSEATYESGFVIDKFPISRPNLTFSTLTVSNMSPEDSSIYLCSVVDFAALNTEAFFGQGTRLTVV.

This clone came up once. The rearrangement uses TRBV10-3 and TRBJ2-2; 10 positions agree with TRBD1. This CDR3 region has 16 residues. V trimming: 0 bases; J trimming: 8 bases; junction bases outside the gene matches: 6. Germline V gives CDR1 ENHRY, CDR2 SYGVKD. In DNA form, the CDR3 reads TGTGCCATCAGTGAGTCGTCGACAGGGGGCGGAGGGGAGCTGTTTTTT. This codes for CAISESSTGGGGELFF.

The CDR3 DNA reads as TGCGCCAGCAGCTTGGAAGGGAACCAAGAGACCCAGTACTTC. The encoded protein is CASSLEGNQETQYF. J is TRBJ2-5 and V is TRBV5-1, with D unclear. CDR1 SGHRS and CDR2 YFSETQ come from the germline V gene. Trimming took off 0 bases at V and 0 bases at J, with 6 bases between the two ends. The CDR3 is 14 amino acids.

The gene calls are TRBV6-5 and TRBJ1-2; 8 bases fit TRBD1. Germline CDR1 and CDR2: MNHEY and SVGAGI. This CDR3 contains 14 residues. The ends lost 0 bases at V and 8 bases at J; junction bases unmatched: 5. In DNA form, the CDR3 reads TGTGCCAGCAGTTACTCGACCAGGGGGCTCGGCTACACCTTC. Translated: CASSYSTRGLGYTF.

This chain joins TRBV6-1 and TRBJ2-3; the match to TRBD2 covers 8 bases. This CDR3 is 19 amino acids long. CDR1 and CDR2 (germline): MNHNS, SASEGT. V shed 2 bases, J shed 2 bases, and the junction held 15 bases outside the gene matches. The CDR3 DNA is TGTGCCAGCAGTGAATCTCCTCTCTGGCGGGGGGTTCACACAGATACGCAGTATTTT. Translated, it gives CASSESPLWRGVHTDTQYF.

This chain joins TRBV6-1 and TRBJ2-2, with 9 bases fitting TRBD1. The ends lost 4 bases at V and 6 bases at J; junction bases unmatched: 6. CDR1 and CDR2 (germline): MNHNS, SASEGT. The CDR3 contains 15 residues. In DNA, the CDR3 is TGTGCCAGCAGTGCAGGGACAGGGAGGCCCGGGGAGCTGTTTTTT. It encodes CASSAGTGRPGELFF.

The chain joins TRBV11-3 to TRBJ1-4, with D possibly matching TRBD1 (5 bases). Between the trimmed V and J ends, which lost 1 base and 10 bases, there was a span of 19 bases. The CDR3 length is 16 residues. Per the germline V gene, CDR1 is SGHNT and CDR2 is YENEEA. The CDR3 DNA reads as TGTGCCAGCAGCTTAGGAGGTCCCGGGGACCAAGGAAAACTGTTTTTT. Protein product: CASSLGGPGDQGKLFF.

The chain employs TRBV19 and TRBJ1-1; 8 bases match TRBD1. The CDR3 has 14 amino acids. The junction had 6 bases not matched to a gene; V was cut back by 4 bases and J by 5 bases. CDR1 is LNHDA, CDR2 SQIVND, per germline (reference sequence). The CDR3 region has the DNA TGTGCCAGTAGTAAACCAGGGGGCAGGACTGAAGCTTTCTTT. This sequence encodes CASSKPGGRTEAFF. Complete variable domain (other parts from reference TRBV19 and TRBJ1-1): DGGITQSPKYLFRKEGQNVTLSCEQNLNHDAMYWYRQDPGQGLRLIYYSQIVNDFQKGDIAEGYSVSREKKESFPLTVTSAQKNPTAFYLCASSKPGGRTEAFFGQGTRLTVV.